The 31 T cell receptor beta chains in this list originate from one sample, sequenced in a study of shared clonotypes between healthy human individuals. Naive CD8 cells lacked CD45RO and underwent positive selection for CCR7, leaving out terminally differentiated effector memory CD45RA+ cells. Sequencing used immunoSEQ multiplex PCR; TCRdb keeps in-frame clones, though not all of them. The sample consists of hundreds of thousands of clones, 96% of them appearing once. The sequenced sample was naive CD8+ T cells sorted from blood. These TCRs come from a man aged 30-40 years in good health.

This clone occurred once. This sample includes further DNA sequences coding for the same CDR3. This chain connects TRBV5-8 to TRBJ2-1; D not resolved. Trimming removed 3 bases from V and 9 bases from J, with 7 bases in between. The CDR3 loop spans 11 amino acids. Germline CDR1 and CDR2: SGHTS and YDEGEE. The CDR3 nucleotides read TGTGCCAGCAGCTCGACGGGTGAGCAGTTCTTC. It yields the protein CASSSTGEQFF.

The chain carries TRBV28 and TRBJ1-1, with D hard to call. There are 16 residues in the CDR3. Per germline, CDR1 MDHEN and CDR2 SYDVKM. V was pared by 2 bases and J by 0 bases, with 13 bases between. In DNA form, the CDR3 reads TGTGCCAGCAGTTTACGAGGATTAGCCCTGAACACTGAAGCTTTCTTT. Translating gives CASSLRGLALNTEAFF.

V usage is TRBV19 and J usage is TRBJ2-1; D possibly uses TRBD1 or TRBD2 (6 bases each). Germline loops: CDR1 LNHDA, CDR2 SQIVND (reference sequence). Deletions cut 6 bases from V and 8 bases from J, with 14 bases between. This CDR3 is 13 amino acids long. As DNA, the CDR3 is TGTGCCAGTAGCCATAGGGGGGCTTATGAGCAGTTCTTC. It encodes CASSHRGAYEQFF. Combining the CDR3 with reference TRBV19 and TRBJ2-1 gives the whole variable domain DGGITQSPKYLFRKEGQNVTLSCEQNLNHDAMYWYRQDPGQGLRLIYYSQIVNDFQKGDIAEGYSVSREKKESFPLTVTSAQKNPTAFYLCASSHRGAYEQFFGPGTRLTVL.

The chain employs TRBV7-9 and TRBJ2-1; tentative D call: TRBD1 (5 bases). In germline, CDR1 is SEHNR, CDR2 FQNEAQ (reference sequence). Trimming removed 4 bases from V and 4 bases from J, with 14 bases in between. The length of the CDR3 is 15 residues. Written as DNA, the CDR3 is TGTGCCAGCAGCTCCAGGGTAAAGCCGTACAATGAGCAGTTCTTC. Translation gives CASSSRVKPYNEQFF.

This chain links TRBV7-6 with TRBJ2-1, with 12 nucleotides matching TRBD2. There are 15 residues in the CDR3. The V segment lost 2 bases and the J segment 10 bases; nucleotides outside the gene matches: 6. Germline V CDR1 and CDR2: SGHVS, FNYEAQ. As DNA, the CDR3 is TGTGCCAGCAGCTTATTGTCCCTAGCGGGAGGGGAGCAGTTCTTC. It is translated as CASSLLSLAGGEQFF.

This sequence joins TRBV9 and TRBJ2-5; TRBD2 matches 13 bases. This CDR3 has 15 residues. The germline CDR1 and CDR2 sequences are SGDLS and YYNGEE. V trimming: 4 bases; J trimming: 5 bases; junction bases outside the gene matches: 5. Written as DNA, the CDR3 is TGTGCCAGCAGCTCCGGACTAGCGGGAGCGGAGACCCAGTACTTC. It encodes CASSSGLAGAETQYF.

The V and J genes are TRBV5-1 and TRBJ2-2; 10 nucleotides agree with TRBD2. Germline V gives CDR1 SGHRS, CDR2 YFSETQ. Trimming cost V 4 bases and J 6 bases; bases outside gene matches: 6. The CDR3 runs to 15 residues. The CDR3 protein is CASSIDLAGAGELFF. Here the CDR3 DNA reads TGCGCCAGCAGCATAGACCTAGCGGGAGCCGGGGAGCTGTTTTTT.

This clone was counted a single time. The chain links TRBV9 to TRBJ2-7; 8 bases are shared with TRBD2. Trimming cost V 7 bases and J 7 bases; bases outside gene matches: 7. The CDR3 loop spans 12 amino acids. Germline loops: CDR1 SGDLS, CDR2 YYNGEE. The chain's CDR3 is CASGSGTVEQYF. CDR3 nucleotide sequence: TGTGCCAGCGGTAGCGGGACCGTAGAGCAGTACTTC.

The CDR3 bases are TGTGCCAGCAGCCATCTCCGGGACATAAATAATGAAAAACTGTTTTTT. Translation: CASSHLRDINNEKLFF. The rearrangement uses TRBV7-9 and TRBJ1-4; TRBD1 might be the D (6 bases). Germline V gene data show CDR1 as SEHNR and CDR2 as FQNEAQ (reference sequence). CDR3 length equals 16 residues. V gave up 5 bases and J gave up 4 bases, with 17 bases separating them. The full variable domain, with the rest looked up from reference TRBV7-9 and TRBJ1-4, is DTGVSQNPRHKITKRGQNVTFRCDPISEHNRLYWYRQTLGQGPEFLTYFQNEAQLEKSRLLSDRFSAERPKGSFSTLEIQRTEQGDSAMYLCASSHLRDINNEKLFFGSGTQLSVL.

This chain links TRBV4-1 with TRBJ2-1, with D possibly being TRBD2 (6 bases). Germline lookup yields CDR1 MGHRA and CDR2 YSYEKL. The V end was cut by 0 bases, the J end by 2 bases, with 20 bases between. This CDR3 is built from 19 residues. This chain's CDR3 is CASSQERMGRDLTYNEQFF. CDR3 nucleotides: TGCGCCAGCAGCCAAGAGAGGATGGGGCGGGACCTTACCTACAATGAGCAGTTCTTC.

The chain employs TRBV19 and TRBJ1-1; D ambiguous. The CDR3 extends over 13 amino acids. Germline V gene lookup returns CDR1 LNHDA and CDR2 SQIVND (reference sequence). Trimming stripped 3 bases from V and 4 bases from J, with 9 bases between. In DNA, the CDR3 is TGTGCCAGTAGTATCGTCACAGTCACTGAAGCTTTCTTT. Translation: CASSIVTVTEAFF.

V and J are TRBV5-1 and TRBJ1-4, with D perhaps matching TRBD1 (6 bases). The CDR3 consists of 15 residues. CDR1 is SGHRS and CDR2 is YFSETQ in the germline V gene. V was clipped by 4 bases and J by 2 bases, with 12 bases between them. The DNA for the CDR3 is TGCGCCAGCAGCGGGGGGCCGGGTACTAATGAAAAACTGTTTTTT. Protein: CASSGGPGTNEKLFF.

This clone showed up just once. The chain links TRBV27 to TRBJ2-2; D is undetermined. Trimming shortened V by 5 bases and J by 6 bases, and 10 bases separated the two germline ends. The length of the CDR3 is 13 residues. Germline V gene lookup returns CDR1 MNHEY and CDR2 SMNVEV (reference sequence). This chain's CDR3 is CASSPQLAGELFF. CDR3 nucleotides: TGTGCCAGCAGTCCGCAGTTAGCCGGGGAGCTGTTTTTT.

The chain employs TRBV28 and TRBJ2-1; possible D gene TRBD2, 6 bases. CDR3 size: 15 residues. The ends were cut back, 6 bases at V and 6 bases at J, with 18 bases in the middle. Germline V gene data show CDR1 as MDHEN and CDR2 as SYDVKM. For the CDR3, the DNA is TGTGCCAGCAGCCCTTCTAGCGATTCTCGCAATGAGCAGTTCTTC. The encoded protein is CASSPSSDSRNEQFF.

The chain links TRBV28 to TRBJ2-5, with D tentatively TRBD1 or TRBD2 (5 bases each). The CDR3 is made up of 16 amino acids. Germline CDR1 and CDR2: MDHEN and SYDVKM. Deletions cut 3 bases from V and 0 bases from J, with 14 bases between. The CDR3 sequence: CASSFLGDLYQETQYF. The DNA of the CDR3 is TGTGCCAGCAGTTTTCTGGGGGACCTTTACCAAGAGACCCAGTACTTC.

The rearrangement uses TRBV9 and TRBJ1-2; D is undetermined. With 4 bases removed from V and 6 bases from J, the gap between germline ends came to 19 bases. The CDR3 extends over 15 amino acids. CDR1 and CDR2 from the germline V gene are SGDLS and YYNGEE. This chain's CDR3 is CASSLTGAPTDGYTF. CDR3 sequence (DNA): TGTGCCAGCAGCCTTACGGGAGCCCCGACTGATGGCTACACCTTC.

V is TRBV28 and J is TRBJ1-3; no clear D. V lost 10 bases and J lost 0, with 7 bases in between. The CDR3 runs to 12 residues. From germline, CDR1 is MDHEN and CDR2 SYDVKM. CDR3 sequence: CATGSSGNTIYF. CDR3 DNA sequence: TGTGCCACGGGGAGCTCTGGAAACACCATATATTTT. Complete variable domain (other parts from reference TRBV28 and TRBJ1-3): DVKVTQSSRYLVKRTGEKVFLECVQDMDHENMFWYRQDPGLGLRLIYFSYDVKMKEKGDIPEGYSVSREKKERFSLILESASTNQTSMYLCATGSSGNTIYFGEGSWLTVV.

The chain couples TRBV11-2 to TRBJ1-5; D remains unclear. CDR1 SGHAT and CDR2 FQNNGV come from the germline V gene. Trimming left V 3 bases short and J 4 bases short, with 7 bases between. The CDR3 has 13 amino acids. The chain's CDR3 is CASSFLENQPQHF. The CDR3 coding sequence is TGTGCCAGCAGCTTCCTCGAGAATCAGCCCCAGCATTTT.

In its sample, this clone was seen once. The chain employs TRBV7-6 and TRBJ2-7, with 8 bases aligning to TRBD2. Trimming removed 5 bases from V and 2 bases from J; junction bases left unmatched: 11. The CDR3 runs to 16 residues. The germline V gene encodes CDR1 SGHVS and CDR2 FNYEAQ. The CDR3 coding sequence is TGTGCCAGCAGCCCGGCCTCGGGACTAGGGACCTACGAGCAGTACTTC. It translates to CASSPASGLGTYEQYF.

This sequence joins TRBV29-1 and TRBJ1-2; no reliable D call. V was cut by 0 bases and J by 3 bases, with 8 bases left in between. CDR1 SQVTM and CDR2 ANQGSEA come from the germline V gene. CDR3 size: 13 residues. CDR3 in amino acids: CSVEDRTDYGYTF. CDR3 coding DNA: TGCAGCGTTGAAGATAGGACGGACTATGGCTACACCTTC. Drawing the rest from reference TRBV29-1 and TRBJ1-2, the complete variable domain is SAVISQKPSRDICQRGTSLTIQCQVDSQVTMMFWYRQQPGQSLTLIATANQGSEATYESGFVIDKFPISRPNLTFSTLTVSNMSPEDSSIYLCSVEDRTDYGYTFGSGTRLTVV.

The rearrangement uses TRBV7-9 and TRBJ1-5; D is perhaps TRBD1 (5 bases). V was pared by 6 bases and J by 2 bases, with 11 bases between. The CDR3 is made up of 14 amino acids. From germline, CDR1 is SEHNR and CDR2 FQNEAQ (reference sequence). This CDR3 reads CASRGPRGNQPQHF. The CDR3 bases are TGTGCCAGCAGGGGCCCCAGGGGCAATCAGCCCCAGCATTTT.

The V call is TRBV28, the J call TRBJ2-3, with TRBD1 matching 8 bases. Germline CDR1 MDHEN, CDR2 SYDVKM. V lost 10 bases and J lost 2; bases outside the gene matches: 20. This CDR3 is 18 amino acids long. This chain's CDR3 is CATGYQGALGTYTDTQYF. CDR3 DNA: TGTGCCACCGGATATCAGGGGGCCCTTGGAACGTACACAGATACGCAGTATTTT.

The gene calls are TRBV7-9 and TRBJ2-2; 7 nucleotides align to TRBD1. CDR1 SEHNR and CDR2 FQNEAQ come from the germline V gene (reference sequence). The CDR3 has 15 residues. Trimming cost V 6 bases and J 7 bases; bases outside gene matches: 11. In DNA form, the CDR3 reads TGTGCCAGCAGAAAAACAGGGGCAAATCTCGGGGAGCTGTTTTTT. This translates into CASRKTGANLGELFF.

As concerns this clone: Other nucleotide sequences in the sample specify the same CDR3. The V and J genes are TRBV18 and TRBJ2-3; 7 bases map to TRBD1. The CDR3 has 16 amino acids. V was pared by 3 bases and J by 0 bases, with 6 bases of the junction left unmatched. Per the germline V gene, CDR1 is KGHSH and CDR2 is LQKENI. CDR3 DNA sequence: TGTGCCAGCTCACCCGCTGGGACAGCTAGCACAGATACGCAGTATTTT. Protein sequence: CASSPAGTASTDTQYF.

This chain connects TRBV4-1 to TRBJ2-7; D may match TRBD1 or TRBD2 (5 bases each). The CDR3 sequence is 15 residues long. V was cut by 2 bases and J by 0 bases, with 11 bases left in between. Per the germline V gene, CDR1 is MGHRA and CDR2 is YSYEKL. Here the CDR3 reads CASSQRAGSSYEQYF. The CDR3 nucleotides are TGCGCCAGCAGCCAAAGGGCAGGGAGCTCCTACGAGCAGTACTTC.

The gene calls are TRBV19 and TRBJ1-1; D gene unclear. Trimming left V 3 bases short and J 1 base short, with 9 bases between. The length of the CDR3 is 14 residues. In germline, CDR1 is LNHDA, CDR2 SQIVND (reference sequence). CDR3 nucleotide sequence: TGTGCCAGTAGTATGTGGGCAGGGAACACTGAAGCTTTCTTT. Its translation is CASSMWAGNTEAFF.

With regard to this clone: A junction end diverges from the germline sequence, so it may reflect a read error. The chain carries TRBV4-1 and TRBJ2-7; D gene unclear. The CDR3 has 10 amino acids. Per the germline V gene, CDR1 is MGHRA and CDR2 is YSYEKL. This CDR3 reads CASSQLKVDF. CDR3 in DNA: TGCGCCAGCAGCCAACTGAAAGTGGACTTC.

Only one count was recorded for this clone. CDR3 region: CASSFSGNTGELFF. The DNA for the CDR3 is TGTGCCAGTAGTTTCAGCGGAAACACCGGGGAGCTGTTTTTT. The chain is built from TRBV19 and TRBJ2-2; D possibly corresponds to TRBD2 (5 bases). V lost 5 bases, J lost 2 bases, and 9 bases lay in between. Germline assignment: CDR1 LNHDA and CDR2 SQIVND (reference sequence). This CDR3 comprises 14 residues.

As regards this clone: The sample carries other DNA sequences with the same CDR3. V is TRBV7-3 and J is TRBJ2-1, with D perhaps TRBD2 (6 bases). V was shortened by 3 bases and J by 2 bases, with 8 bases between the two germline ends. Germline assignment: CDR1 SGHTA and CDR2 FQGTGA. This CDR3 is built from 14 residues. CDR3 in DNA: TGTGCCAGCAGCTTCGGCGGGACCTACAATGAGCAGTTCTTC. This codes for CASSFGGTYNEQFF.

This clone was counted a single time. The chain couples TRBV28 to TRBJ1-3; 7 positions match TRBD1. Germline V gene lookup returns CDR1 MDHEN and CDR2 SYDVKM. The CDR3 consists of 18 residues. With 4 bases clipped from V and 0 bases from J, the junction kept 12 bases outside the gene matches. CDR3 loop: CASSSLPGQSSSGNTIYF. CDR3 in DNA: TGTGCCAGCAGTTCTCTTCCGGGACAGTCGAGCTCTGGAAACACCATATATTTT.

The rearrangement links TRBV30 to TRBJ1-4; TRBD1 aligns across 7 bases. Germline lookup yields CDR1 GTSNPN and CDR2 SVGIG (reference sequence). The CDR3 runs to 15 residues. Trimming at V came to 5 bases and at J to 4 bases, leaving 10 bases not matched to a gene. The CDR3 region has the DNA TGTGCCTGGGGCCTACCGGGGACAGTTAATGAAAAACTGTTTTTT. Protein sequence: CAWGLPGTVNEKLFF.